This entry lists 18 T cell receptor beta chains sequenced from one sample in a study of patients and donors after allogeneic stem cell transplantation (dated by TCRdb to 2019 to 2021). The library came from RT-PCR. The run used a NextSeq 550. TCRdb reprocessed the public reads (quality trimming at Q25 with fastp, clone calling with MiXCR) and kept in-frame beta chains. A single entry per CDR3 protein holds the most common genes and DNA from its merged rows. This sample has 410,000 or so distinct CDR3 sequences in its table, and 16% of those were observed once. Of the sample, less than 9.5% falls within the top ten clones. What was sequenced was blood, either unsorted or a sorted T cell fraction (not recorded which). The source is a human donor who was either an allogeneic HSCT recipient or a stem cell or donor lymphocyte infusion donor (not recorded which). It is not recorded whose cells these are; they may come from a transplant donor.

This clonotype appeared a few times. CDR3 nucleotide sequence: TGTGCCAGCAGGGGGACGACGAGTGAAAAACTGTTTTTT. It encodes CASRGTTSEKLFF. The V gene is TRBV6-1, the J gene TRBJ1-4, with a weak D call TRBD1 (5 bases). V shed 6 bases and J shed 7 bases, with 12 bases lying between them. CDR1 is MNHNS and CDR2 is SASEGT in the germline V gene. CDR3 length equals 13 residues.

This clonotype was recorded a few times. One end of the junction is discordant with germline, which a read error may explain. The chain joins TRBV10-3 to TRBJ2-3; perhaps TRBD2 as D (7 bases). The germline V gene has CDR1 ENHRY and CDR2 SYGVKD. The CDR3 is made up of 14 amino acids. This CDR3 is CAITEGGFTDTQYF. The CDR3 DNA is TGTGCCATCACTGAGGGGGGGTTTACAGATACGCAGTATTTT.

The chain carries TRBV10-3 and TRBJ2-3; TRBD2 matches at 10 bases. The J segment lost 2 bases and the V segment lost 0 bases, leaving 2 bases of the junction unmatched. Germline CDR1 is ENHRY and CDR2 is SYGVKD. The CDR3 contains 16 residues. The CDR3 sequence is CAISESGLATTDTQYF. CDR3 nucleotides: TGTGCCATCAGTGAGTCGGGACTAGCGACCACAGATACGCAGTATTTT.

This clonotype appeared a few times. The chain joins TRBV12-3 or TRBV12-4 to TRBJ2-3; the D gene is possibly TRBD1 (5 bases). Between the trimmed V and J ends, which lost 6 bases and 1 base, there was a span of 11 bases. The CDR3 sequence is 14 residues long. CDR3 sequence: CASSLPGRTDTQYF. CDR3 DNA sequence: TGTGCCAGCAGCCTGCCAGGGCGCACAGATACGCAGTATTTT.

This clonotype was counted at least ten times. CDR3 in DNA: TGTGCCAGCAGTTACTCTAGGCGGGAGGGGGTCGATACGCAGTATTTT. Residues: CASSYSRREGVDTQYF. The gene calls are TRBV6-5 and TRBJ2-3; 9 bases line up with TRBD2. Losses at the gene ends were 0 bases for V and 6 bases for J; bases not matched to a gene: 7. Germline V gene lookup returns CDR1 MNHEY and CDR2 SVGAGI. CDR3 size: 16 residues.

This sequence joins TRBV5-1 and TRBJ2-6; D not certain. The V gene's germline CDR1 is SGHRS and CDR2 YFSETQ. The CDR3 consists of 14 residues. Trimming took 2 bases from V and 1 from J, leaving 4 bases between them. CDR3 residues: CASSFFSGANVLTF. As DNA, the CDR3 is TGCGCCAGCAGCTTTTTTTCTGGGGCCAACGTCCTGACTTTC.

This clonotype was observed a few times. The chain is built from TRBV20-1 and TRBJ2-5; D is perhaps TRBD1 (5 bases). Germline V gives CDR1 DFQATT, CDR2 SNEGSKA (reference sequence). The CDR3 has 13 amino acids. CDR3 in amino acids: CSTTGALEETQYF. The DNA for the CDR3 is TGCAGCACGACTGGGGCGCTTGAGGAGACCCAGTACTTC.

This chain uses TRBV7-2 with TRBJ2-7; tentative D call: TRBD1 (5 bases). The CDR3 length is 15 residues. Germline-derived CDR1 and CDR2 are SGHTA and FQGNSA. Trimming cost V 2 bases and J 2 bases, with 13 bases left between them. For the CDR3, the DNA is TGTGCCAGCAGCTTACAAGGCAGGGCCCCCTACGAGCAGTACTTC. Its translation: CASSLQGRAPYEQYF. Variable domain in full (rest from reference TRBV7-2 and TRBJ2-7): GAGVSQSPSNKVTEKGKDVELRCDPISGHTALYWYRQSLGQGLEFLIYFQGNSAPDKSGLPSDRFSAERTGGSVSTLTIQRTQQEDSAVYLCASSLQGRAPYEQYFGPGTRLTVT.

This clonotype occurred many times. DNA for the CDR3: TGCGCCAGCAGCTTCAGGGCTGAAAAGGGGGTGAACACTGAAGCTTTCTTT. Its protein product is CASSFRAEKGVNTEAFF. This chain connects TRBV5-1 to TRBJ1-1, with D possibly matching TRBD1 (6 bases). CDR3 length: 17 residues. Deletions cut 2 bases from V and 0 bases from J, with 17 bases between. Per germline, CDR1 SGHRS and CDR2 YFSETQ.

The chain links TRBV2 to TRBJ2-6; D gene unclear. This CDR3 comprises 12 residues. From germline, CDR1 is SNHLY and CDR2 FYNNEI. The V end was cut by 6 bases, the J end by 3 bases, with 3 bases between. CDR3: CASRVGANVLTF. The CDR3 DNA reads TGTGCCAGCAGGGTTGGGGCCAACGTCCTGACTTTC. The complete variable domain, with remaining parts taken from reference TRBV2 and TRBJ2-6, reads EPEVTQTPSHQVTQMGQEVILRCVPISNHLYFYWYRQILGQKVEFLVSFYNNEISEKSEIFDDQFSVERPDGSNFTLKIRSTKLEDSAMYFCASRVGANVLTFGAGSRLTVL.

The CDR3 DNA reads as TGCGCCAGCAGCTTAAGGACCGGGAGAGTCAACGGAAAACTGTTTTTT. This translates into CASSLRTGRVNGKLFF. J is TRBJ1-4 and V is TRBV5-1; D uncertain. This CDR3 is 16 amino acids long. CDR1 is SGHRS, CDR2 YFSETQ, per germline. Trimming took off 2 bases at V and 10 bases at J, with 21 bases between the two ends.

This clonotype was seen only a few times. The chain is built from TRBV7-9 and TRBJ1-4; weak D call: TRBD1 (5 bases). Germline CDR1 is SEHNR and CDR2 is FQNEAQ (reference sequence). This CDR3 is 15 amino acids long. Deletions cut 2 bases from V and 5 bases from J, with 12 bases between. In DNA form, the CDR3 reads TGTGCCAGCAGCTTATATCTGGACAACAATGAAAAACTGTTTTTT. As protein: CASSLYLDNNEKLFF.

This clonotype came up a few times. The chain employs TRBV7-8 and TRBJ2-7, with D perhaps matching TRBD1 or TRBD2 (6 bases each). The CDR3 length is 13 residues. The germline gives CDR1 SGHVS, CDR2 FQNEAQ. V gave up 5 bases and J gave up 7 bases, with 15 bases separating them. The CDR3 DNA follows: TGTGCCAGCAGCGGCGAGGGGGGAAGTGAGCAGTACTTC. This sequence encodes CASSGEGGSEQYF.

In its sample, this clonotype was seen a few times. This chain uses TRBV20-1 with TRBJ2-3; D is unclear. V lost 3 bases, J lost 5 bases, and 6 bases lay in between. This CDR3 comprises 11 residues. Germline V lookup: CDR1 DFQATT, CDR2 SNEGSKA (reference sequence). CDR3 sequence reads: CSASYRDTQYF. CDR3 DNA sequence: TGCAGTGCTAGTTACAGAGATACGCAGTATTTT.

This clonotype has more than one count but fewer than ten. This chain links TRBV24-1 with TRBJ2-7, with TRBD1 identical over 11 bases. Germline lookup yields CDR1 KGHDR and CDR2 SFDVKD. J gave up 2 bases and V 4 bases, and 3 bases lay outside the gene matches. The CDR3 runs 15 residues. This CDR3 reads CATSDPGQGAYEQYF. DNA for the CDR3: TGTGCCACCAGTGACCCGGGACAGGGGGCCTACGAGCAGTACTTC.

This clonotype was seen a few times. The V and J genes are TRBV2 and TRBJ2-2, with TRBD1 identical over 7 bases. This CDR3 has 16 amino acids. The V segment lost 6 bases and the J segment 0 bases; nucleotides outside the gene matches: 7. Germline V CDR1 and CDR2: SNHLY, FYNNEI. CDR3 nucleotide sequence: TGTGCCAGCAGGGTTCGGGACAGAGCGAACACCGGGGAGCTGTTTTTT. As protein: CASRVRDRANTGELFF. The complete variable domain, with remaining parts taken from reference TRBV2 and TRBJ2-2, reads EPEVTQTPSHQVTQMGQEVILRCVPISNHLYFYWYRQILGQKVEFLVSFYNNEISEKSEIFDDQFSVERPDGSNFTLKIRSTKLEDSAMYFCASRVRDRANTGELFFGEGSRLTVL.

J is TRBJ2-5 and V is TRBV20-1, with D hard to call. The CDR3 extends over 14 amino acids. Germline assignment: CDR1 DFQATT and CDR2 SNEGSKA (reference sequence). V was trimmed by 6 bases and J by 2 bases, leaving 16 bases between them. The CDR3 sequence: CSARRTGEQETQYF. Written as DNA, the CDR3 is TGCAGTGCCAGACGGACCGGAGAACAAGAGACCCAGTACTTC.

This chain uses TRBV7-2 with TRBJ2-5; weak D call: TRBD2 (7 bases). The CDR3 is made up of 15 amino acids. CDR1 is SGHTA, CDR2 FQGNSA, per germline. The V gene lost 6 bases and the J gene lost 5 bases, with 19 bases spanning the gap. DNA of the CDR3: TGTGCCAGCAGATATTGGGGGGGGCCGAAGGAGACCCAGTACTTC. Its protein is CASRYWGGPKETQYF.